This T cell receptor (beta chain) was documented in a study of CD8+CD57+ T cells in acquired aplastic anemia. Genomic DNA was employed as the template in profiling TCR beta VDJ and CDR3. In TCRdb, the reads were re-called with MiXCR into one record per CDR3 protein. The sample records about 210,000 distinct CDR3 sequences, around 60% being singletons. Notes on this clonotype: The germline gene is not matched at one end of the junction; a read error may be the cause.

CDR3 length equals 15 residues. Germline V gives CDR1 SSHAT, CDR2 FNYEAQ (reference sequence). The sample consisted of sorted CD4+, CD8+, or CD8+CD57+ T cells (not recorded which) from PBMCs. This chain links TRBV7-7 with TRBJ2-2, with TRBD2 matching 7 bases. The sequence derives from a human donor in good health. CDR3 amino acids: CASSLREGNTGELFF. The DNA for the CDR3 is TGTGCTAGCAGCTTAAGGGAGGGGAACACCGGGGAGCTGTTTTTT.